This T cell receptor beta chain comes out of a study of cytomegalovirus exposure and HLA in healthy donors (dated by TCRdb to about 2017). With regard to the full study: An earlier analysis of some 500 of the donors reported 250 to 350 Gb of sequence data and 120 million or so unique TCR beta sequences from about 179 million T cells. An early release that covered more than 550 HLA-typed donors contained approximately 300 gigabases of sequencing data and approximately 85 million unique TCR sequences. Of the approximately 400 genotyped donors, about 80% fell in the genetic ancestry cluster associated with self-reported Caucasian donors. The study aimed to test whether cataloging public T cell receptors could reveal signatures of past pathogen exposure. The study profiled the T cell repertoires of more than 500 subjects by immunosequencing and related them to cytomegalovirus serostatus. Besides the first cohort of 666 subjects, a separate validation cohort made up of 120 different subjects was used. To predict cytomegalovirus infection status, the study brought together high-throughput TCR immunosequencing, statistical association of individual TCRs with disease status, and machine learning. A later analysis re-examined previously published TCR beta repertoires from more than 650 donors and added high-resolution HLA genotyping to investigate patterns of TCR occurrence. In the later analysis, no new phenotypic data were used to find candidate immune exposures; instead, reliance was placed on TCR beta sequences and their occurrence across donors. To decide whether each TCR beta V gene segment behaved as functional or pseudogenic, an earlier analysis of some 600 of the donors relied on high-throughput TCR beta sequencing. Donor age, sex, ethnicity and CMV serostatus were compiled together with the repertoire data. A later genetic analysis took genome-wide SNP genotypes for about three fifths of the 666 donors and used that subset as a discovery cohort. Every repertoire in the discovery cohort had been generated on one and the same sequencing platform. HLA typing covered class I and class II loci at four-digit resolution. The number of typed donors differed by locus: about 620-640 for A, B, C, DRB1 and DQB1; 500 to 550 for DQA1; 606 for DPA1; and 400 to 480 for DPB1. Five DR-DQ haplotypes were treated as single units for association and clustering because of strong linkage in the cohort. Among about 390 genotyped donors of the cohort, an average of about 240,000 unique TCR beta nucleotide sequences were sequenced per donor, about a sixth of them non-productive.

Library preparation was by the immunoSEQ multiplex PCR assay. For the multiplex PCR, a mixture combining 60 forward primers for TCR Vbeta segments and 13 reverse primers for TCR Jbeta segments was used. Amplification of the CDR3 region of rearranged TCR beta genes was performed with a multiplex PCR assay on genomic DNA. The amplified TCR beta libraries were sequenced on the Illumina HiSeq System as 87-base-pair reads. The authors processed their data as follows. In a later analysis, some 80 million unique TCR beta chains were counted across the 666 repertoires, and about 10 million of these chains were shared by at least two donors. A nearest-neighbor algorithm error-corrected the raw reads and collapsed the reads into unique sequences, merging closely related sequences to remove PCR and sequencing errors. V, D and J gene segments were assigned by aligning CDR3 sequences to IMGT reference sequences. For a sequence to be retained, at least a six-nucleotide match to both a V gene segment and a J gene segment was required. A rearrangement counted as productive if the CDR3 had no stop codons and remained in frame with V and J, and every other rearrangement counted as non-productive. Following IMGT convention, CDR3 was defined as the stretch from the second conserved V-encoded cysteine to the conserved J-encoded phenylalanine. The earlier analysis of 587 of the donors excluded sequences that lacked an unambiguous match to a single V gene segment. In an earlier analysis of 587 of the donors, V segments were called functional above 56.7% productive rearrangements and were called segregating when the between-donor standard deviation exceeded 5%. A statistical classification framework was built for diagnosing cytomegalovirus status from the catalog of TCR beta chain sequences. A later analysis assigned V and J genes by comparing TCR nucleotide sequences with IMGT/GENE-DB human TR gene sequences. Using the TCRdist pipeline, a later analysis assigned CDR3 sequences along with most-parsimonious VDJ recombination scenarios. In a later analysis, each TCR beta chain was defined by its CDR3 amino acid sequence together with its V-gene family, and reads lacking a unique V-gene family were excluded. As a way to deal with suspected cross-contamination and a sequencing artifact, a later analysis dropped 450 to 600 nucleotide sequences that were highly shared and had low generation probability. For each public chain, a later analysis derived a clonal expansion index from normalized ranks of inferred template counts within each repertoire. In a later analysis, generation probabilities were computed using a VDJ recombination model fitted to out-of-frame rearrangements, and the results were checked against IGoR. In a later analysis, TCR-TCR, TCR-HLA and TCR-CMV co-occurrence was scored with hypergeometric tests, and a repertoire-size bias correction was applied to TCR pairs. In a later analysis, false discovery rates were estimated by permuting HLA or CMV assignments 20 times. In a later analysis, co-occurring TCRs were grouped using DBSCAN, with TCRdist sequence similarity added in when clustering inside HLA-allele-positive subsets. Repertoires with fewer than 30,000 or more than 120,000 public chains, plus five repertoires with anomalous nucleotide sharing, were excluded from co-occurrence clustering. TCRdb's version of the immuneACCESS table is confined to in-frame rearrangements and falls short of the full clone set. An unresolved V gene accounts for under half of the shortfall where checked; the remainder is of unknown origin. D and trimming were read from the DNA, whereas the V and J calls and clone size are those reported in that table. The sample table lists roughly 180,000 clones, around 82% of them with a count of one. The ten largest clones represent about 12% of the sample.

The investigation overall reported the following: A further reported finding was that TCR beta sequences accurately predicted the HLA-A and HLA-B alleles for most subjects in the first cohort. A later analysis found that TCR association rates varied across HLA loci, with DRB1 alleles showing the most associated TCRs and HLA-C alleles the fewest. Because HLA typing was missing for some donors at each locus, association tests included only the typed subset. The study listed 150 to 200 TCR beta chains as associated with cytomegalovirus. At a false discovery rate of 0.05, a later analysis linked 16,951 TCR beta sequences to specific HLA alleles. Because the 87-base-pair reads could not distinguish some IMGT-functional V segments, including TRBV6-2 and TRBV6-3, those segments were excluded. Only TCR beta chains were sequenced in this cohort, and the absence of alpha or paired-chain data limited detectable features. Assigning TCR associations to individual alleles was difficult when HLA alleles, especially DR and DQ, strongly co-occurred. Most TCR sequences were seen in very few donors, while some public TCRs were found in many individuals. In a later genetic analysis, a missense DCLRE1C variant was associated with V-gene and J-gene trimming of TCR beta chains, and the association was replicated in an independent cohort. Compared with the approximately 710-donor mean, donors in an Asian-associated ancestry cluster had fewer N-insertions in productive TCRs, according to a later genetic analysis. The earlier analysis of fewer than 750 of the donors excluded over 15 rarely observed V segments, including chromosome 9 orphons, because counts were too low. The sequencing pipeline was judged likely to have produced a cluster of highly shared sequence variants as a technical artifact. In a later analysis, HLA-associated TCR beta chains were found to be more clonally expanded and to have lower generation probabilities than equally common non-associated chains. The only immune exposure information available for the cohort was CMV serostatus. Roughly uniform sequencing depth across donors was assumed in presence/absence analyses, although this assumption may not hold. In an earlier analysis of 500 to 650 of the donors, most TCR beta V segments appeared in productive rearrangements about 90% or about 30% of the time, broadly matching IMGT annotations. Linkage disequilibrium might explain the correlated functional status among segregating V segments, but an unknown experimental factor could not be ruled out. In both the original and validation cohorts, the classifier was reported to diagnose cytomegalovirus status with high specificity and sensitivity. A few of the identified cytomegalovirus-associated TCR beta chains were confirmed in vitro to be specific for cytomegalovirus antigens. Several of the top co-occurrence clusters appeared to be linked to parvovirus B19, influenza, CMV and Epstein-Barr virus, according to a later analysis. Most CMV-associated TCR beta chains appeared to be HLA-restricted in a later analysis, and the HLA associations seemed to be driven largely by CMV exposure. The authors suggested that the approach could potentially be generalized to other disease states and immunological phenotypes.

Comment on this clone: Its binding antigen is unknown. Per-base qualities were not stored, and no clone one base away is much larger.

A distance of 5 bases separates the germline ends of V and J, which lose 0 bases and 4 bases respectively. The CDR3 has 13 amino acids, counting the end cysteine and phenylalanine. The sequence is cut down to CDR3 DNA, 39 bases in frame from base 1. Taken from the germline V gene, the CDR1 and CDR2 loops are SGHVS and FNYEAQ. In total, roughly 670 healthy bone marrow donors made up the cohort. Cohort members were all nominally healthy when sampled, although unrecorded immune exposures were likely present. The donor was CMV seropositive and was included in the group of 250 to 350 seropositive cohort members. A peripheral blood sample was collected from each donor, and TCR beta sequencing was performed on peripheral blood mononuclear cells. Genomic DNA was extracted from the blood cell samples with the Qiagen DNeasy Blood Extraction Kit.

The chain links TRBV7-6 with TRBJ2-3, with TRBD2 as a weak D call on 5 bases. The sequence was collected from a woman between 45 and 65 years old in good health and CMV-seropositive. Sequenced input: PBMCs. Here is the DNA: TGTGCCAGCAGCTTAGCGGAGGCAGATACGCAGTATTTT. This is translated as CASSLAEADTQYF.